The 29 T cell receptor beta chains presented below share a single source sample, sequenced in a study of blood T cell repertoires in COVID-19. The assay was immunoSEQ multiplex PCR, and TCRdb's table has in-frame clones only and misses some. The sample includes fewer than 100,000 clones, 91% of them seen just once. Sample: peripheral blood. The receptor source for this set is a woman between 50 and 59 years old in a cohort sampled during active COVID-19.

This clone was observed once. The CDR3 sequence: CASTAMARTGILMNTGELFF. The DNA for the CDR3 is TGTGCCAGTACCGCGATGGCAAGGACAGGAATCCTGATGAACACCGGGGAGCTGTTTTTT. The chain has TRBV19 and TRBJ2-2; 7 bases agree with TRBD1. Germline trimming cut 7 bases from V and 1 base from J; bases unmatched to any gene: 21. The CDR3 runs to 20 residues. CDR1 is LNHDA and CDR2 is SQIVND in the germline V gene (reference sequence).

As regards this clone: At one boundary the junction diverges from the germline segment, which might be a read error. The chain links TRBV6-1 to TRBJ2-7, with D maybe TRBD2 (7 bases). Germline V gives CDR1 MNHNS, CDR2 SASEGT. The CDR3 has 14 amino acids. CDR3 sequence reads: CASSERGGQEGPSF. The DNA of the CDR3 is TGTGCCAGCAGTGAAAGGGGGGGCCAGGAGGGTCCTTCCTTC.

This chain joins TRBV7-9 and TRBJ2-1; perhaps TRBD1 as D (6 bases). Germline V gene lookup returns CDR1 SEHNR and CDR2 FQNEAQ (reference sequence). This CDR3 comprises 14 residues. Trimming removed 5 bases at V and 11 bases at J, with 19 bases between. The CDR3 coding sequence is TGTGCCAGCAGCCCCCGTGGGGGCCAAATGAAGCAGTTCTTC. Amino acids: CASSPRGGQMKQFF.

This clone was seen only once. The J gene is TRBJ2-1, the V gene TRBV28, with 7 bases identical to TRBD1. The CDR3 sequence is 15 residues long. V lost 2 bases to trimming and J lost 10 bases; unmatched junction nucleotides: 11. The germline CDR1 and CDR2 sequences are MDHEN and SYDVKM. DNA of the CDR3: TGTGCCAGCAGTTTAGCCGCAGGGGGTAAACAAGAGCAGTTCTTC. Protein sequence: CASSLAAGGKQEQFF.

This sequence joins TRBV12-3 or TRBV12-4 and TRBJ2-5; possible D gene TRBD2, 6 bases. The CDR3 totals 13 residues. V shed 6 bases and J shed 2 bases, with 10 bases lying between them. CDR3 DNA sequence: TGTGCCAGCAGCTGGGGGGAACAAGAGACCCAGTACTTC. Translated, it gives CASSWGEQETQYF.

V and J are TRBV6-1 and TRBJ1-6; 8 bases match TRBD1. The germline gives CDR1 MNHNS, CDR2 SASEGT. The CDR3 loop spans 15 amino acids. With V trimmed by 0 bases and J by 10 bases, 5 bases remained unmatched. CDR3 residues: CASSEAGQAQSPLHF. The CDR3 DNA sequence: TGTGCCAGCAGTGAAGCGGGACAGGCCCAGTCACCCCTCCACTTT.

The chain has TRBV9 and TRBJ2-7, with 9 bases that match TRBD1. Germline V lookup: CDR1 SGDLS, CDR2 YYNGEE. Trimming removed 4 bases from V and 5 bases from J; junction bases left unmatched: 4. This CDR3 has 13 residues. CDR3 residues: CASSLQGAHEQYF. The CDR3 region has the DNA TGTGCCAGCAGCCTACAGGGGGCCCACGAGCAGTACTTC.

The chain employs TRBV5-8 and TRBJ2-3, with TRBD2 matching 9 bases. The CDR3 is 15 amino acids. The germline gives CDR1 SGHTS, CDR2 YDEGEE. The V segment lost 3 bases and the J segment 2 bases; nucleotides outside the gene matches: 4. As DNA, the CDR3 is TGTGCCAGCAGCTCGACTAGCGGATTCACAGATACGCAGTATTTT. Protein sequence: CASSSTSGFTDTQYF. Full variable domain (missing parts from reference TRBV5-8 and TRBJ2-3): EAGVTQSPTHLIKTRGQQATLRCSPISGHTSVYWYQQALGLGLQFLLWYDEGEERNRGNFPPRFSGRQFPNYSSELNVNALELEDSALYLCASSSTSGFTDTQYFGPGTRLTVL.

This sequence joins TRBV13 and TRBJ1-1; D unclear. V was cut by 10 bases and J by 4 bases, with 19 bases left in between. The germline V gene has CDR1 PRHDT and CDR2 FYEKMQ (reference sequence). CDR3 length: 14 residues. The CDR3 protein is CATRGPGRTTEAFF. CDR3 bases: TGTGCCACACGGGGTCCAGGAAGAACCACTGAAGCTTTCTTT.

The rearrangement links TRBV19 to TRBJ2-3; 9 bases fit TRBD1. The V and J ends lost 5 bases and 4 bases, in that order; junction bases with no gene match: 7. CDR1 and CDR2 from the germline V gene are LNHDA and SQIVND (reference sequence). The CDR3 is made up of 15 amino acids. The chain's CDR3 is CASSGPDRGSDTQYF. Written as DNA, the CDR3 is TGTGCCAGTAGTGGACCGGACAGGGGATCAGATACGCAGTATTTT.

This sequence joins TRBV13 and TRBJ2-7, with D perhaps TRBD1 (5 bases). Between the trimmed V and J ends, which lost 1 base and 3 bases, there was a span of 10 bases. The length of the CDR3 is 14 residues. Germline CDR1 reads PRHDT; CDR2 reads FYEKMQ (reference sequence). In DNA, the CDR3 is TGTGCCAGCAGCTTAGTCGGCAGGGTCTACGAGCAGTACTTC. It yields the protein CASSLVGRVYEQYF. Together with reference TRBV13 and TRBJ2-7, the CDR3 gives the full variable domain: AAGVIQSPRHLIKEKRETATLKCYPIPRHDTVYWYQQGPGQDPQFLISFYEKMQSDKGSIPDRFSAQQFSDYHSELNMSSLELGDSALYFCASSLVGRVYEQYFGPGTRLTVT.

This chain uses TRBV10-2 with TRBJ2-2, with 8 bases identical to TRBD1. This CDR3 comprises 13 residues. The junction had 1 base not matched to a gene; V was cut back by 8 bases and J by 2 bases. Germline loops: CDR1 WSHSY, CDR2 SAAADI. The DNA for the CDR3 is TGCGCCAGCGGACAGGGCAACACCGGGGAGCTGTTTTTT. Translation: CASGQGNTGELFF.

The gene calls are TRBV11-3 and TRBJ2-3; 10 bases match TRBD2. The junction had 9 bases not matched to a gene; V was cut back by 3 bases and J by 0 bases. The CDR3 is made up of 18 amino acids. The V gene's germline CDR1 is SGHNT and CDR2 YENEEA. This CDR3 is CASSFELAGPSSTDTQYF. The DNA for the CDR3 is TGTGCCAGCAGCTTCGAACTAGCGGGACCGAGTAGCACAGATACGCAGTATTTT.

This chain uses TRBV18 with TRBJ2-1; 12 bases map to TRBD2. The V gene end was trimmed by 0 bases and the J gene end by 0 bases; junction bases not matched to a gene: 3. The CDR3 contains 18 residues. Germline CDR1 is KGHSH and CDR2 is LQKENI. The CDR3 protein is CASSPPTSGGRSYNEQFF. The CDR3 DNA follows: TGTGCCAGCTCACCACCGACTAGCGGGGGCCGCTCCTACAATGAGCAGTTCTTC.

This chain connects TRBV7-3 to TRBJ2-2, with 8 bases fitting TRBD1. The V and J ends lost 5 bases and 4 bases, in that order; junction bases with no gene match: 6. The germline V gene has CDR1 SGHTA and CDR2 FQGTGA. The CDR3 contains 15 residues. The CDR3 DNA follows: TGTGCCAGCAGCGTGGACAGGGATGGCACCGGGGAGCTGTTTTTT. Protein: CASSVDRDGTGELFF.

In its sample, this clone ranks as medium-sized. V is TRBV11-2 and J is TRBJ2-7; possible D gene TRBD2, 7 bases. The CDR3 is 16 amino acids. Trimming cost V 4 bases and J 3 bases, with 19 bases left between them. Germline values: CDR1 SGHAT, CDR2 FQNNGV. This chain's CDR3 is CASSSLGREGDYEQYF. The CDR3 region has the DNA TGTGCCAGCAGCTCTCTAGGGAGGGAGGGGGACTACGAGCAGTACTTC.

The chain has TRBV6-5 and TRBJ1-5; 7 positions match TRBD1. The V and J ends lost 8 bases and 3 bases, in that order; junction bases with no gene match: 10. The germline V gene has CDR1 MNHEY and CDR2 SVGAGI. This CDR3 region has 15 residues. The CDR3 sequence is CASRGAGGNNQPQHF. The CDR3, as DNA: TGTGCCAGCCGCGGGGCAGGGGGTAACAATCAGCCCCAGCATTTT.

The chain uses TRBV7-9 and TRBJ1-4; D might be TRBD1 (6 bases). Trimming removed 2 bases from V and 4 bases from J, with 11 bases in between. Germline V gene data show CDR1 as SEHNR and CDR2 as FQNEAQ (reference sequence). CDR3 length: 15 amino acids. CDR3 DNA: TGTGCCAGCAGCTTATTGACAGGCCTTAATGAAAAACTGTTTTTT. Translation gives CASSLLTGLNEKLFF.

The CDR3 is CASSLGLVPHNEQFF. The CDR3 DNA sequence: TGTGCCAGCAGCTTAGGACTAGTGCCTCACAATGAGCAGTTCTTC. V and J are TRBV5-6 and TRBJ2-1; 7 nucleotides line up with TRBD2. The V and J ends lost 2 bases and 5 bases, in that order; junction bases with no gene match: 7. The CDR3 spans 15 residues. Germline values: CDR1 SGHDT, CDR2 YYEEEE.

V gene TRBV7-3 combines with J gene TRBJ2-5, with 9 bases fitting TRBD1. Losses at the gene ends were 5 bases for V and 0 bases for J; bases not matched to a gene: 4. Germline V lookup: CDR1 SGHTA, CDR2 FQGTGA. The CDR3 consists of 15 residues. CDR3 in DNA: TGTGCCAGCAGCCGGACAGGGGAGTACCAAGAGACCCAGTACTTC. The encoded protein is CASSRTGEYQETQYF.

The chain couples TRBV7-9 to TRBJ2-5; D is possibly TRBD2 (6 bases). V shed 5 bases and J shed 5 bases, with 15 bases lying between them. Per the germline V gene, CDR1 is SEHNR and CDR2 is FQNEAQ (reference sequence). The CDR3 spans 14 residues. CDR3 residues: CASSPGVVVETQYF. The DNA for the CDR3 is TGTGCCAGCAGCCCGGGGGTGGTTGTCGAGACCCAGTACTTC.

The rearrangement joins TRBV6-5 to TRBJ2-1; D is possibly TRBD1 (5 bases). The germline V gene encodes CDR1 MNHEY and CDR2 SVGAGI. The germline V and J ends were trimmed by 5 bases and 9 bases, with 14 bases remaining between them. The CDR3 covers 13 residues. CDR3 in DNA: TGTGCCAGCAGTCAAATTAGGGGTACTGAGCAGTTCTTC. This codes for CASSQIRGTEQFF.

The chain carries TRBV6-5 and TRBJ2-7; no definite D call. CDR3 length equals 14 residues. V was pared by 0 bases and J by 0 bases, with 6 bases between. Germline V lookup: CDR1 MNHEY, CDR2 SVGAGI. For the CDR3, the DNA is TGTGCCAGCAGTTACTCCACAAGCTCCTACGAGCAGTACTTC. Its translation: CASSYSTSSYEQYF.

The chain joins TRBV5-1 to TRBJ1-4, with 7 bases identical to TRBD1. Germline V gene lookup returns CDR1 SGHRS and CDR2 YFSETQ. There are 16 residues in the CDR3. V shed 1 base and J 6 bases; nucleotides not matched to a gene: 9. The CDR3 DNA sequence: TGCGCCAGCAGCTTGTCCGGGACAGAGAATTATGAAAAACTGTTTTTT. Translated, it gives CASSLSGTENYEKLFF.

Written as DNA, the CDR3 is TGCGCCAGCAGCTTGGACAGGGGTGGCTACACCTTC. Its protein product is CASSLDRGGYTF. This chain uses TRBV5-1 with TRBJ1-2, with 7 nucleotides matching TRBD1. V was pared by 0 bases and J by 7 bases, with 0 bases of the junction left unmatched. From germline, CDR1 is SGHRS and CDR2 YFSETQ. The CDR3 extends over 12 amino acids.

The chain carries TRBV27 and TRBJ1-4; 8 bases match TRBD1. Germline CDR1 reads MNHEY; CDR2 reads SMNVEV (reference sequence). Losses at the gene ends were 3 bases for V and 0 bases for J; bases not matched to a gene: 6. This CDR3 is built from 17 residues. CDR3 sequence: CASSFPPQGATNEKLFF. The CDR3, as DNA: TGTGCCAGCAGTTTTCCCCCACAGGGGGCAACTAATGAAAAACTGTTTTTT. Supplemented by reference TRBV27 and TRBJ1-4, the full variable domain reads EAQVTQNPRYLITVTGKKLTVTCSQNMNHEYMSWYRQDPGLGLRQIYYSMNVEVTDKGDVPEGYKVSRKEKRNFPLILESPSPNQTSLYFCASSFPPQGATNEKLFFGSGTQLSVL.

The chain joins TRBV20-1 to TRBJ2-5; TRBD2 might be the D (6 bases). CDR1 and CDR2 from the germline V gene are DFQATT and SNEGSKA (reference sequence). The CDR3 length is 11 residues. This CDR3 reads CSRGIQETQYF. CDR3 nucleotide sequence: TGCAGCCGCGGGATCCAAGAGACCCAGTACTTC.

CDR3 sequence: CASSPPGTGDREAFF. The CDR3 region has the DNA TGTGCCAGCTCACCACCCGGGACAGGGGACCGTGAAGCTTTCTTT. The chain links TRBV18 to TRBJ1-1; 10 bases map to TRBD1. The CDR3 length is 15 residues. Trimming cost V 0 bases and J 7 bases; bases outside gene matches: 5. Germline CDR1 reads KGHSH; CDR2 reads LQKENI.

This clone was observed a handful of times. The chain employs TRBV4-1 and TRBJ1-6; perhaps TRBD1 as D (5 bases). Germline CDR1 reads MGHRA; CDR2 reads YSYEKL. CDR3 length: 20 amino acids. Deletions cut 3 bases from V and 0 bases from J, with 21 bases between. The CDR3 loop reads CASSHPQGSWSRSYNSPLHF. The CDR3 coding sequence is TGCGCCAGCAGCCATCCGCAGGGTTCATGGTCGCGCTCCTATAATTCACCCCTCCACTTT.